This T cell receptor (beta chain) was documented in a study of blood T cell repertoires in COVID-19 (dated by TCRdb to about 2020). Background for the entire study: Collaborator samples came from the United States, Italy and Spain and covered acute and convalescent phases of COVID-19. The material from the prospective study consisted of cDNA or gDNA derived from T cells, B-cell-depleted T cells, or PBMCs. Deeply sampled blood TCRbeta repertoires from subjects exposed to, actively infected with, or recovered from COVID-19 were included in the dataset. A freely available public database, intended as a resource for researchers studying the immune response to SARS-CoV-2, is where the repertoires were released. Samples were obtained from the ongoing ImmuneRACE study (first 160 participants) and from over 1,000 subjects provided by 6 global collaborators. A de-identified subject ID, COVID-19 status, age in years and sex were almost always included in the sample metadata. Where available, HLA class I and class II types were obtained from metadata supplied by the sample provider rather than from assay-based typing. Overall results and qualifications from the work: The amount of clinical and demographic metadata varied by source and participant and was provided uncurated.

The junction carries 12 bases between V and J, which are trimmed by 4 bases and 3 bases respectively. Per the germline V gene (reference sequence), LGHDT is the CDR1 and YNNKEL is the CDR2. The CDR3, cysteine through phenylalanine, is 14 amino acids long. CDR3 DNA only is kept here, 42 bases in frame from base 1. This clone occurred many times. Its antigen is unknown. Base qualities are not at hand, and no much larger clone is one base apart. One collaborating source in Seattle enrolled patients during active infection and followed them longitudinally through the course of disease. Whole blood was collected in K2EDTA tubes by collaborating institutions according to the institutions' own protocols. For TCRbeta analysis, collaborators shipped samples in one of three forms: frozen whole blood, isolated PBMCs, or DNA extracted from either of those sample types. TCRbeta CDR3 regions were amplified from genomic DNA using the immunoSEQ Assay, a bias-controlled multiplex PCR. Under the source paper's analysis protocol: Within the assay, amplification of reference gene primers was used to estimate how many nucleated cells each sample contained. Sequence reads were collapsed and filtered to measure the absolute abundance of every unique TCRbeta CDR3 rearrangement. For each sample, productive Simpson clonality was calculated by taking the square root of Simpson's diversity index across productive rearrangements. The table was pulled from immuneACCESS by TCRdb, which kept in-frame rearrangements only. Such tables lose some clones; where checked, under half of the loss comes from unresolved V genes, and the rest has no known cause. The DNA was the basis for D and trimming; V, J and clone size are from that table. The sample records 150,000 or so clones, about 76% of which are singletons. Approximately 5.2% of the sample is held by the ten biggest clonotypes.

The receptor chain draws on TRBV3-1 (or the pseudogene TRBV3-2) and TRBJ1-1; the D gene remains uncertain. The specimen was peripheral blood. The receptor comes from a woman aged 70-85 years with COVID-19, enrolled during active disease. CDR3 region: CASSPYSGHTEAFF. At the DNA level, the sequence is TGTGCCAGCAGCCCCTATTCCGGTCACACTGAAGCTTTCTTT.